This record covers a single T cell receptor (beta chain). Naive CD8 cells were CD45RO-negative, positively selected for CCR7, excluding terminally differentiated effector memory CD45RA+ cells. This entry is derived from a study of shared clonotypes between healthy human individuals. CDR3 size: 15 residues. Germline V gives CDR1 MNHEY, CDR2 SMNVEV (reference sequence). The V and J ends lost 5 bases and 8 bases respectively, with 21 bases between them. This table comes from immunoSEQ multiplex PCR, and its TCRdb copy is limited to in-frame clones, with some not included. The table records about 2 million clones, over 85% of them present only once.

The sample consisted of naive CD8+ T cells sorted from blood. This sequence was found in a man between 18 and 35 years old in good health. The rearrangement uses TRBV27 and TRBJ1-2; D uncertain. CDR3 sequence: CASSPIPDGLYGYTF. Here the CDR3 DNA reads TGTGCCAGCAGTCCCATTCCGGACGGACTTTACGGCTACACCTTC.